Below, one TCR beta chain is given with its context. V was pared by 2 bases and J by 5 bases, with 12 bases between. There are 14 residues in the CDR3. Germline V gives CDR1 MNHNY, CDR2 SVGAGI (reference sequence). For the second PCR, which ran for 7 to 11 cycles, a sample-barcoded 5' primer and a J-beta primer mix were used. TCRdb used MiXCR to reprocess the 5' RACE reads, holding one entry per CDR3 protein. The top ten hold approximately 2.1% of the sample, which has about 1.8 million distinct CDR3 sequences, roughly 49% seen once. This sample is part of a study of blood T cells in healthy people across ages.

Sequencing used blood. This clonotype was obtained from a woman aged 40 to 50 in good health. This chain uses TRBV6-6 with TRBJ2-5; a weak D match, TRBD1 (7 bases). The CDR3 sequence: CASSYGQEGETQYF. The CDR3, as DNA: TGTGCCAGCAGTTACGGACAGGAGGGGGAGACCCAGTACTTC.